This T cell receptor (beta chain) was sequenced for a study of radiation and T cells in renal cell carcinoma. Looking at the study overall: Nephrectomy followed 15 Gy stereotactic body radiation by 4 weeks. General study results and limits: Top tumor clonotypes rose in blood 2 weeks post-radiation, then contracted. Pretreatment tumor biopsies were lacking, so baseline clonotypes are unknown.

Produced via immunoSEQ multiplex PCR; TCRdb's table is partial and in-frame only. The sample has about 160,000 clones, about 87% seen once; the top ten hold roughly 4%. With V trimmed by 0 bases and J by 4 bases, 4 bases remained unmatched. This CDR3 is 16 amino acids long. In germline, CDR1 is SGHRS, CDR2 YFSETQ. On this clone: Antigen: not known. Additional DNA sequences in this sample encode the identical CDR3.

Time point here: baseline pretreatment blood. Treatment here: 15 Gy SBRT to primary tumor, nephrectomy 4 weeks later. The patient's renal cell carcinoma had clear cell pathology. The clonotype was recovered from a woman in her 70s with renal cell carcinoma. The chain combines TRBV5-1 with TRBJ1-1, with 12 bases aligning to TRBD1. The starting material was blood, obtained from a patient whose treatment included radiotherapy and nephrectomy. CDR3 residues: CASSLGDRGRGTEAFF. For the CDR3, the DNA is TGCGCCAGCAGCTTGGGGGACAGGGGGCGCGGCACTGAAGCTTTCTTT.